Below, 7 T cell receptor beta chains from the same sample are listed, as sequenced in a study of cytomegalovirus exposure and HLA in healthy donors. Primers included in the PCR were 60 Vbeta and 13 Jbeta primers. Only in-frame clones appear in the TCRdb table, and some are missing; sequencing was by immunoSEQ multiplex PCR. The sample has 150,000 or so clones; approximately 82% are singletons. Sequencing was carried out using PBMCs. The receptors originated from a male donor in good health and CMV-seronegative.

The V gene is TRBV28, the J gene TRBJ1-4; D uncertain. Trimming shortened V by 3 bases and J by 7 bases, and 6 bases separated the two germline ends. Germline V gene sequence: CDR1 MDHEN, CDR2 SYDVKM. This CDR3 is built from 12 residues. The CDR3 sequence: CASSLRVEKLFF. In nucleotides, the CDR3 is TGTGCCAGCAGTTTGAGGGTTGAAAAACTGTTTTTT.

The chain recombines TRBV5-1 with TRBJ2-1; 10 bases match TRBD1. Germline CDR1 and CDR2: SGHRS and YFSETQ. The ends lost 0 bases at V and 6 bases at J; junction bases unmatched: 6. The CDR3 covers 16 residues. CDR3 loop: CASSLAPGTGANEQFF. CDR3 nucleotides: TGCGCCAGCAGCTTGGCTCCCGGGACAGGGGCCAATGAGCAGTTCTTC.

The V gene is TRBV19, the J gene TRBJ2-5; TRBD2 agrees at 11 bases. CDR1 is LNHDA and CDR2 is SQIVND in the germline V gene (reference sequence). Trimming cost V 3 bases and J 2 bases; bases outside gene matches: 14. This CDR3 has 19 amino acids. The CDR3 loop is CASSMWALAGGPQQETQYF. CDR3 coding DNA: TGTGCCAGTAGTATGTGGGCGCTAGCGGGGGGCCCTCAGCAAGAGACCCAGTACTTC.

The V and J genes are TRBV9 and TRBJ2-2, with D perhaps matching TRBD2 (5 bases). The CDR3 extends over 16 amino acids. In germline, CDR1 is SGDLS, CDR2 YYNGEE. V gave up 3 bases and J gave up 1 base, with 13 bases separating them. For the CDR3, the DNA is TGTGCCAGCAGCGCCCTGAAAGGAGGGAACACCGGGGAGCTGTTTTTT. Protein sequence: CASSALKGGNTGELFF.

This clone was detected a few times. The V and J genes are TRBV10-3 and TRBJ1-2; 7 bases are a match to TRBD1. J lost 4 bases, V lost 7 bases, and 6 bases had no gene match. The germline V gene encodes CDR1 ENHRY and CDR2 SYGVKD. The CDR3 loop spans 13 amino acids. The CDR3 sequence is CAITDDRAYGYTF. As DNA, the CDR3 is TGTGCCATCACCGACGACAGGGCCTATGGCTACACCTTC.

This rearrangement joins TRBV14 to TRBJ2-7; TRBD2 matches 8 bases. This CDR3 comprises 15 residues. The V and J ends lost 1 base and 3 bases, in that order; junction bases with no gene match: 5. CDR1 is SGHDN and CDR2 is FVKESK in the germline V gene. CDR3 loop: CASSQGLAGIYEQYF. Here the CDR3 DNA reads TGTGCCAGCAGCCAAGGGCTAGCGGGCATCTACGAGCAGTACTTC.

The J gene is TRBJ1-1, the V gene TRBV6-6; D gene unclear. This CDR3 is 13 amino acids long. The V gene lost 2 bases and the J gene lost 1 base, with 5 bases spanning the gap. Per the germline V gene, CDR1 is MNHNY and CDR2 is SVGAGI (reference sequence). Written as DNA, the CDR3 is TGTGCCAGCAGTTACGGCAAGAACACTGAAGCTTTCTTT. Residues: CASSYGKNTEAFF.